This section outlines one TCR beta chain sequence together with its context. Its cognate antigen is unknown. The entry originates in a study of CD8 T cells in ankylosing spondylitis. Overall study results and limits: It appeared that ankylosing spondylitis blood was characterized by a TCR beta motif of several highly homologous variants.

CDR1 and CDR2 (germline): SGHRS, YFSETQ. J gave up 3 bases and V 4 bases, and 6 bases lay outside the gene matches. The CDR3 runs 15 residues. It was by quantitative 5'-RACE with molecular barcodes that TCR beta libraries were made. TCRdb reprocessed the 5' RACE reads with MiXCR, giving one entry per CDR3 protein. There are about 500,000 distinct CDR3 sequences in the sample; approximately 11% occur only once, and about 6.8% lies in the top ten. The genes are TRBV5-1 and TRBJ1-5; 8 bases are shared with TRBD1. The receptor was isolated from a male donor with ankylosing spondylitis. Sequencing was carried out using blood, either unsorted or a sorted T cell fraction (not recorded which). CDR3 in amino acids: CASSSGQGPNQPQHF. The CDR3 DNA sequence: TGCGCCAGCAGCAGCGGACAGGGTCCCAATCAGCCCCAGCATTTT.